Included here is one TCR beta chain sequence, with context. What this receptor recognizes is not known. Per-base qualities were not stored, and no clone one base away is much larger. The source of the sample is a study of T cells after yellow fever vaccination (dated by TCRdb to between 2017 and 2020). Notes on the research overall: Libraries from fractions with low cell numbers were prepared with the SMART-Seq v4 Ultra Low Input RNA kit. Blood was drawn at multiple timepoints before and after primary and secondary immunization, with bulk PBMC replicates and cell subsets isolated. To track T-cell clones before and after primary and booster YFV17D yellow fever vaccination, bulk TCR alpha and beta repertoires were sequenced longitudinally. The cohort comprised two healthy male donors, one aged 18 to 29 and one aged 30 to 39 years. What the authors observed across the whole study: FACS-sorted repertoires could contain abundant contaminating clonotypes from the bulk population, so computational filtering was required. Because the study included only a couple of donors, the extent to which the findings can be generalized is limited. After the booster, most of the clones that had expanded following primary vaccination were detected again (roughly 97% of CD4 and around 88% of CD8), which suggests that memory was broadly maintained. Compared with the primary T-cell response, the secondary T-cell response was faster but weaker, reaching its peak on day 5 rather than on day 15. A small share of clonotypes was detected in both CD4 and CD8 compartments, with the overlap likely arising from convergent recombination.

TCR cDNA was synthesized by 5'RACE template switching, through which a universal primer site and unique molecular identifiers were introduced. Priming for cDNA synthesis came from both the TCR alpha and TCR beta constant segments. Two PCR steps were used to amplify libraries, with sample barcodes and sequencing adapters being added in the second step. Sequencing of the libraries was done on either Illumina HiSeq 2500 (2x100 bp) or NovaSeq (2x150 bp). In the original analysis: Demultiplexing of reads and collapsing into UMI consensus sequences were performed with MIGEC, and V(D)J alignment was carried out with MiXCR. Clonotypes responding to the vaccine were identified with edgeR on replicate PBMC samples, with the criteria of FDR below 0.01 and a log2 fold change above 5 up to day 15. Each bulk clonotype was labeled CD4 or CD8 based on which sequenced repertoire, CD4 or CD8, contained the clonotype at higher abundance. TCRdb's own reprocessing of the public reads used fastp at Q25 and MiXCR and kept productive beta chains. CDR3 protein sequences are deduplicated, and each keeps its most common genes and DNA. The V and J calls and clone size are TCRdb's, not the authors'. The sample has 620,000 or so distinct CDR3 sequences on record, approximately 13% of them singletons. The ten largest clones add up to 15% of the sample.

Explained via the paper, the treatment or condition label denotes: live attenuated yellow fever vaccine strain. At each blood-draw timepoint, two biological replicates of bulk PBMCs were obtained. A standard Ficoll-Paque protocol was used to isolate PBMCs from peripheral blood. TriZol was used to extract RNA from bulk PBMCs, CD4 and CD8 fractions, and dextramer-positive and dextramer-negative fractions. Unmatched junction bases come to 3, with V trimmed by 3 bases and J by 2 bases. Looking up the germline V gene yields CDR1 SGHRS and CDR2 YFSETQ. Counted from cysteine to phenylalanine, this CDR3 has 15 amino acids. Kept here is only the CDR3 DNA, which spans 45 bases and is read in frame from base 1.

Source: PBMCs, taken on the day of the yellow fever booster vaccination. The rearrangement combines TRBV5-1 with TRBJ2-1; 9 central bases correspond to TRBD1. The sequence came from a man aged 25 to 40 who received the YFV17D yellow fever vaccine. The CDR3: CASSWGTGTYNEQFF. At the DNA level, the sequence is TGCGCCAGCAGCTGGGGGACAGGGACCTACAATGAGCAGTTCTTC.